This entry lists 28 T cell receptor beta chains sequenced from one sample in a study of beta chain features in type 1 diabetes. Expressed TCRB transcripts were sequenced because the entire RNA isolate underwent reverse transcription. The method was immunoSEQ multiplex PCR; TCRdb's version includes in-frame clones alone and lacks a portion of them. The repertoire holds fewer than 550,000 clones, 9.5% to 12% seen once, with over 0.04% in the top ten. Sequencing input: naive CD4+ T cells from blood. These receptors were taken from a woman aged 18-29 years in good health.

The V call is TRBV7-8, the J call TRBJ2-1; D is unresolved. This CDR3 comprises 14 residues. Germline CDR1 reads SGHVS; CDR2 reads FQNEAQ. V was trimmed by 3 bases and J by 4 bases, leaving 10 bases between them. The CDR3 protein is CASSLEFRYNEQFF. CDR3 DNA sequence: TGTGCCAGCAGCTTGGAGTTCAGGTACAATGAGCAGTTCTTC.

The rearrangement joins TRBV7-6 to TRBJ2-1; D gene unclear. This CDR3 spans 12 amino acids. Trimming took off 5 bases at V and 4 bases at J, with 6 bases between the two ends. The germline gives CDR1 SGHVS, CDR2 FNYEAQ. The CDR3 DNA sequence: TGTGCCAGCAGCGCGGCATACAATGAGCAGTTCTTC. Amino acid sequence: CASSAAYNEQFF.

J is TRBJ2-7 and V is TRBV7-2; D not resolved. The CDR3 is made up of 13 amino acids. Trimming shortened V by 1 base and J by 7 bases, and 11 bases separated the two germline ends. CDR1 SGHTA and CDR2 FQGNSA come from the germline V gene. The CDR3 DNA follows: TGTGCCAGCAGCTTAGGACCGGGTCGGGAGCAGTACGTC. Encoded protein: CASSLGPGREQYV.

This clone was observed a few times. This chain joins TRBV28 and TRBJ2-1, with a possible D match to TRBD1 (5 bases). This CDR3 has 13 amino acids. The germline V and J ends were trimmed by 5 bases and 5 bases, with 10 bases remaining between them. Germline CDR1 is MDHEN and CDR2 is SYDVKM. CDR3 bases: TGTGCCAGCAGTCGACAGCCGAACAATGAGCAGTTCTTC. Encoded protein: CASSRQPNNEQFF.

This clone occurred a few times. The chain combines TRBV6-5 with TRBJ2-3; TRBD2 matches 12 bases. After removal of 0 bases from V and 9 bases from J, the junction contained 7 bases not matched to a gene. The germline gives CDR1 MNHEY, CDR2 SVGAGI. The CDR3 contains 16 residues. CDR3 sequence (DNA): TGTGCCAGCAGTTACTCCCTAGCGGGAGGGCCGGGAACGCAGTATTTT. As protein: CASSYSLAGGPGTQYF.

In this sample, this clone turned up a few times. The DNA of the CDR3 is TGCGCCAGCAGCCAAGGGCTAGCGAACTTCTACAATGAGCAGTTCTTC. Translated, it gives CASSQGLANFYNEQFF. The rearrangement uses TRBV4-3 and TRBJ2-1, with D tentatively TRBD2 (6 bases). The CDR3 runs 16 residues. Trimming removed 1 base from V and 3 bases from J, with 13 bases in between. Looked up from germline, CDR1 is LGHNA and CDR2 is YSLEER.

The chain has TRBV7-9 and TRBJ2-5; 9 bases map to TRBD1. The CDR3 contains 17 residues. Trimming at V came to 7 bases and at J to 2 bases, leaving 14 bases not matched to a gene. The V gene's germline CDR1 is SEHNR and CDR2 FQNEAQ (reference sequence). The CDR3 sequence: CASNSLDRGFTQETQYF. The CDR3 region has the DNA TGTGCCAGCAATTCCCTTGACAGGGGGTTTACTCAAGAGACCCAGTACTTC.

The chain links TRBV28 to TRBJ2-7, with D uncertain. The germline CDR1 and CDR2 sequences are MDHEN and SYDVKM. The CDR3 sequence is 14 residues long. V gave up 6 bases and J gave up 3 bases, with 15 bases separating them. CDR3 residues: CASSVRLRSYEQYV. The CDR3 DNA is TGTGCCAGCAGCGTAAGGTTGCGGAGCTACGAGCAGTACGTC.

DNA of the CDR3: TGTGCCACCGCGGGGGGACCCTACAATGAGCAGTTCTTC. Its translation is CATAGGPYNEQFF. The chain recombines TRBV15 with TRBJ2-1, with 8 nucleotides matching TRBD2. The germline V gene has CDR1 LNHNV and CDR2 YYDKDF (reference sequence). The CDR3 runs 13 residues. V shed 8 bases, J shed 2 bases, and the junction held 2 bases outside the gene matches.

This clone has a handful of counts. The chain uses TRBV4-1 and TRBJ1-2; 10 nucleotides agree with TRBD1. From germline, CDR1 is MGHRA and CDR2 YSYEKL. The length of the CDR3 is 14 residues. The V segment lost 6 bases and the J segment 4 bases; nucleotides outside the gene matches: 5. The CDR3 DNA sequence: TGCGCCAGCAGTCGGGACAGGGGCGTCTATGGCTACACCTTC. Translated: CASSRDRGVYGYTF.

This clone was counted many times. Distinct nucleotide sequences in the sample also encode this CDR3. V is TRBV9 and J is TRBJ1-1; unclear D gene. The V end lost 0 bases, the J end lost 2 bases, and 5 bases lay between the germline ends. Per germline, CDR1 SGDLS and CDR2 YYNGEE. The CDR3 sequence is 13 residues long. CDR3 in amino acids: CASSVAVNTEAFF. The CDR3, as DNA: TGTGCCAGCAGCGTAGCTGTTAACACTGAAGCTTTCTTT.

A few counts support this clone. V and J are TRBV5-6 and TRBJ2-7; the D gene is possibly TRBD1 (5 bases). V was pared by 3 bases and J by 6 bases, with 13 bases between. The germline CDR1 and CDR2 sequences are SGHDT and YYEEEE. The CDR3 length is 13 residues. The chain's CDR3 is CASSWGVDLEQYV. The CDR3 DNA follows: TGTGCCAGCAGCTGGGGCGTAGATCTCGAGCAGTACGTC.

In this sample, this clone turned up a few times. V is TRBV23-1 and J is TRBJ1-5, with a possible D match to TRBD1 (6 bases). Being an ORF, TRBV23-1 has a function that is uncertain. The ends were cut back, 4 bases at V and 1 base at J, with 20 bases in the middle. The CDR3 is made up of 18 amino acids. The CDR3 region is CASSPRTTGQRSNQPQHF. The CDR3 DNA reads TGCGCCAGCAGTCCACGAACTACCGGACAGAGGAGCAATCAGCCCCAGCATTTT.

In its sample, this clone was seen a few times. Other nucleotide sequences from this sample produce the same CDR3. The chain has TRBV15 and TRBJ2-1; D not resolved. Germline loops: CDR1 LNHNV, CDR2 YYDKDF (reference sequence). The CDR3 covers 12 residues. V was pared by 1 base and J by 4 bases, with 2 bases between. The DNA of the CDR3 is TGTGCCACCAGCAGAGCGTACAATGAGCAGTTCTTC. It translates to CATSRAYNEQFF.

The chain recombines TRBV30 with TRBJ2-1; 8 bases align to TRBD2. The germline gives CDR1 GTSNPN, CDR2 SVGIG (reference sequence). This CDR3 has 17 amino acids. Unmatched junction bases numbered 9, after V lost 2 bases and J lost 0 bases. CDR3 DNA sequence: TGTGCCTGGAGTCCCGGGACTAGAGCCGTCTCCTACAATGAGCAGTTCTTC. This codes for CAWSPGTRAVSYNEQFF. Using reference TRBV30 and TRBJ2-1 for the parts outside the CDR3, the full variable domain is SQTIHQWPATLVQPVGSPLSLECTVEGTSNPNLYWYRQAAGRGLQLLFYSVGIGQISSEVPQNLSASRPQDRQFILSSKKLLLSDSGFYLCAWSPGTRAVSYNEQFFGPGTRLTVL.

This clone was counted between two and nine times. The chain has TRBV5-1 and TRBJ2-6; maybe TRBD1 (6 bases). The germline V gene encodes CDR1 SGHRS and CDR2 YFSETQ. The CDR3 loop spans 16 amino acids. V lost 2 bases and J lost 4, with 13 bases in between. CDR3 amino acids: CASSFQGQSGANVLTF. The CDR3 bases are TGCGCCAGCAGCTTCCAAGGACAGTCCGGGGCCAACGTCCTGACTTTC.

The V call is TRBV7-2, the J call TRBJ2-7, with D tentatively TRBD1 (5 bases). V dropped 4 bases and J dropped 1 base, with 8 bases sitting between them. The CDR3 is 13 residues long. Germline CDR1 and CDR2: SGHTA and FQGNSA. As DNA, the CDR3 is TGTGCCAGCAGCTCGACAGTTTCCTACGAGCAGTACTTC. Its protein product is CASSSTVSYEQYF. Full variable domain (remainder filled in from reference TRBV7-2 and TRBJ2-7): GAGVSQSPSNKVTEKGKDVELRCDPISGHTALYWYRQSLGQGLEFLIYFQGNSAPDKSGLPSDRFSAERTGGSVSTLTIQRTQQEDSAVYLCASSSTVSYEQYFGPGTRLTVT.

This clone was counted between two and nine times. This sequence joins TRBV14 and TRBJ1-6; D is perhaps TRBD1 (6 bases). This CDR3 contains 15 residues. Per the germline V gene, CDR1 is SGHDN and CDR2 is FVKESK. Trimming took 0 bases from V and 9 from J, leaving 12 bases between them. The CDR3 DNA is TGTGCCAGCAGCCAAGAAGTCGGCAGGGGTTCACCCCTCCACTTT. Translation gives CASSQEVGRGSPLHF. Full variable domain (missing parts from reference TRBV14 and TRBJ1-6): EAGVTQFPSHSVIEKGQTVTLRCDPISGHDNLYWYRRVMGKEIKFLLHFVKESKQDESGMPNNRFLAERTGGTYSTLKVQPAELEDSGVYFCASSQEVGRGSPLHFGNGTRLTVT.

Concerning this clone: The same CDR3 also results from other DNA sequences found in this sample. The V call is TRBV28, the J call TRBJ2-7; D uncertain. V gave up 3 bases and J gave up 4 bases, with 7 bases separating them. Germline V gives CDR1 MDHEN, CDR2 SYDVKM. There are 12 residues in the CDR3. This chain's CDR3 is CASSLSSYEQYV. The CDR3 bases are TGTGCCAGCAGTTTGAGCAGTTACGAGCAGTACGTC.

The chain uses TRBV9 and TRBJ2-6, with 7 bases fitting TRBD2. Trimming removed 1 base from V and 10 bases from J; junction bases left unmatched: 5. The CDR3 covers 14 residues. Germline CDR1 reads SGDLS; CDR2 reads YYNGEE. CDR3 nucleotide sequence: TGTGCCAGCAGCGTATGGGAGGGTTCTAACGTCCTGACTTTC. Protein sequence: CASSVWEGSNVLTF. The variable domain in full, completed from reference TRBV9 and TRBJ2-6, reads DSGVTQTPKHLITATGQRVTLRCSPRSGDLSVYWYQQSLDQGLQFLIQYYNGEERAKGNILERFSAQQFPDLHSELNLSSLELGDSALYFCASSVWEGSNVLTFGAGSRLTVL.

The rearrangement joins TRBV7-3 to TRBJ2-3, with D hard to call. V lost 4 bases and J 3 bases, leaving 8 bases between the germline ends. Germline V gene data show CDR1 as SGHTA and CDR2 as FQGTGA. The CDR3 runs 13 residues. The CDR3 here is CASSSDGTDTQYF. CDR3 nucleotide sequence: TGTGCCAGCAGCTCCGATGGGACAGATACGCAGTATTTT.

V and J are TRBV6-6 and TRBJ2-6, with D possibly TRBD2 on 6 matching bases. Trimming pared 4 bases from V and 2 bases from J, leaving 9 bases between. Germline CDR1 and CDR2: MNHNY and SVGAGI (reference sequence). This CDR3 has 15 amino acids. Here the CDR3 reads CASSLRDPGANVLTF. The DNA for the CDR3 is TGTGCCAGCAGTTTGCGGGACCCTGGGGCCAACGTCCTGACTTTC.

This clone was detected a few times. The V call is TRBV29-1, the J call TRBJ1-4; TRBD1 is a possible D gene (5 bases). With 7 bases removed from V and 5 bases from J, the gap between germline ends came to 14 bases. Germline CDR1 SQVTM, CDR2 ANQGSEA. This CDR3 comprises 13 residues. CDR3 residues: CSAQDIQNEKLFF. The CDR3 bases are TGCAGCGCCCAGGACATACAGAATGAAAAACTGTTTTTT.

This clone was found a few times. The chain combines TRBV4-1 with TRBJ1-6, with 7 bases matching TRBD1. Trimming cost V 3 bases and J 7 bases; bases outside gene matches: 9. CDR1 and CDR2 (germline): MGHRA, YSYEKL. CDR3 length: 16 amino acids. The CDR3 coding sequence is TGCGCCAGCAGCCAGTTACAGGGGTTTGGGAATTCACCCCTCCACTTT. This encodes CASSQLQGFGNSPLHF.

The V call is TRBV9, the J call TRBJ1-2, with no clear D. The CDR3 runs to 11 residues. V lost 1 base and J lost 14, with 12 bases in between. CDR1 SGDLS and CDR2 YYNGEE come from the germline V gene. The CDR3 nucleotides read TGTGCCAGCAGCGTACATGGCTCTACTACCTTC. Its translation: CASSVHGSTTF.

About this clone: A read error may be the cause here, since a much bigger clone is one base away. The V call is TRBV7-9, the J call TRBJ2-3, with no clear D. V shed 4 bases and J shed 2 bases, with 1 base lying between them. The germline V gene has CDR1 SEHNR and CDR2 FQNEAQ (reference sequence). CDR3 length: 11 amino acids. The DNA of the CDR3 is TGTGCCAGCAGCTACACAGATACGCAGTATTTT. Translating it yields CASSYTDTQYF.

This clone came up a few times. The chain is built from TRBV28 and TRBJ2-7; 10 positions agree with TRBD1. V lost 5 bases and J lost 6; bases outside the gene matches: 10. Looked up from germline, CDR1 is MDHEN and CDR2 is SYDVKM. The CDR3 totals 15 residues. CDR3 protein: CASSPPGQGTREQYV. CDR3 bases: TGTGCCAGCAGTCCCCCGGGACAGGGGACCCGCGAGCAGTACGTC.

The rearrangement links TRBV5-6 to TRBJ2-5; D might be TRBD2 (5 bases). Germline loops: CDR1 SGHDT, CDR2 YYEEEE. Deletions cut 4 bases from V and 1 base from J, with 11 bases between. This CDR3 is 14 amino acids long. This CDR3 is CASSLDGIQETQYF. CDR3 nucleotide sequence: TGTGCCAGCAGCCTTGACGGGATCCAAGAGACCCAGTACTTC.